This T cell receptor beta chain was sequenced for a study of shared clonotypes between healthy human individuals. Recent acute infections and vaccinations were absent in the healthy HIV-negative adult donors. This table comes from immunoSEQ multiplex PCR, and its TCRdb copy is limited to in-frame clones, with some not included. The table has hundreds of thousands of clones, roughly 72% seen once. This TCR derives from a young woman in good health. The material sequenced was memory CD4+ T cells sorted from blood. The subset: CD45RA-negative fraction.

The chain's CDR3 is CASRGDRALGYTF. CDR3 bases: TGTGCCAGTAGGGGAGACAGGGCTCTTGGCTACACCTTC. The chain combines TRBV19 with TRBJ1-2; 7 bases line up with TRBD1. The CDR3 has 13 amino acids. V was pared by 6 bases and J by 7 bases, with 8 bases of the junction left unmatched. Germline V gene data show CDR1 as LNHDA and CDR2 as SQIVND (reference sequence).